This TCR beta chain was retrieved from a study of graft-versus-host responses after intestinal transplantation. This clone has a handful of counts. What it recognizes is unknown. Assay: immunoSEQ multiplex PCR; the TCRdb copy retains only in-frame clones and omits some. The data contain roughly 97,000 clones, roughly 90% of them singletons. The CDR3 is 15 residues long. The germline V gene has CDR1 GTSNPN and CDR2 SVGIG (reference sequence). With 5 bases clipped from V and 4 bases from J, the junction kept 11 bases outside the gene matches. This chain connects TRBV30 to TRBJ1-5, with 7 bases that match TRBD1. The material sequenced was unstimulated CD4+ T cells sorted from spleen or lymph node cells, taken before intestinal transplant. The sequence was obtained from a human donor who received an intestinal transplant. The CDR3 coding sequence is TGTGCCTGGGGCCCGACAGGGAGTGAAAATCAGCCCCAGCATTTT. Translation: CAWGPTGSENQPQHF.